The 11 T cell receptor beta chains listed next were all sequenced from one sample in a study of siplizumab effects on memory and regulatory T cells. Assay: immunoSEQ multiplex PCR; the TCRdb copy retains only in-frame clones and omits some. The sample contains roughly 68,000 clones, less than 90% of which appear only once. Material: memory CD4+ T cells sorted from blood. These receptors came from a human donor in good health.

For the CDR3, the DNA is TGCGCCAGCAGCTTGTTTGGGGTTGAGAACACTGAAGCTTTCTTT. This codes for CASSLFGVENTEAFF. The chain employs TRBV5-1 and TRBJ1-1; D remains ambiguous. V gave up 1 base and J gave up 1 base, with 11 bases separating them. This CDR3 is built from 15 residues. Germline CDR1 SGHRS, CDR2 YFSETQ.

The rearrangement links TRBV7-9 to TRBJ2-4; TRBD2 is a possible D gene (6 bases). Germline V gene lookup returns CDR1 SEHNR and CDR2 FQNEAQ (reference sequence). The CDR3 length is 15 residues. Between the trimmed V and J ends, which lost 5 bases and 14 bases, there was a span of 25 bases. The CDR3 DNA reads as TGTGCCAGCAGCCCCTCTAGGGGTGACGGAGGGAAAAAGTACTTC. Protein product: CASSPSRGDGGKKYF.

The chain carries TRBV7-9 and TRBJ1-1; D ambiguous. There are 14 residues in the CDR3. From germline, CDR1 is SEHNR and CDR2 FQNEAQ (reference sequence). V lost 1 base and J 2 bases, leaving 8 bases between the germline ends. CDR3 sequence reads: CASSLGSVNTEAFF. DNA of the CDR3: TGTGCCAGCAGCTTAGGATCCGTTAACACTGAAGCTTTCTTT.

The chain combines TRBV19 with TRBJ2-6; D may match TRBD1 or TRBD2 (5 bases each). CDR1 is LNHDA, CDR2 SQIVND, per germline (reference sequence). Trimming removed 7 bases from V and 4 bases from J, with 14 bases in between. This CDR3 is built from 15 residues. The CDR3 is CASTDGGLGANVLTF. The CDR3 coding sequence is TGTGCCAGTACAGATGGGGGTCTGGGGGCCAACGTCCTGACTTTC.

This clone turned up a few times. The rearrangement joins TRBV29-1 to TRBJ1-3; D uncertain. The CDR3 consists of 11 residues. The V end was cut by 3 bases, the J end by 1 base, with 1 base between. Per the germline V gene, CDR1 is SQVTM and CDR2 is ANQGSEA. CDR3 DNA: TGCAGCGTTGAGTCTGGAAACACCATATATTTT. The encoded protein is CSVESGNTIYF.

Written as DNA, the CDR3 is TGTGCCATCAGTGAGACCACTCAGGGGGGACGACCGAACTACGAGCAGTACTTC. Protein product: CAISETTQGGRPNYEQYF. V usage is TRBV10-3 and J usage is TRBJ2-7, with D perhaps matching TRBD1 (7 bases). Per the germline V gene, CDR1 is ENHRY and CDR2 is SYGVKD. This CDR3 has 18 residues. With 2 bases removed from V and 3 bases from J, the gap between germline ends came to 23 bases.

This clone has only one observation. This chain links TRBV9 with TRBJ1-6; D is possibly TRBD1 (5 bases). CDR3 length: 16 residues. V lost 0 bases and J lost 5, with 12 bases in between. Germline V gene lookup returns CDR1 SGDLS and CDR2 YYNGEE. The CDR3 DNA reads TGTGCCAGCAGCGTAGGCGGGGCCGGTAATAATTCACCCCTCCACTTT. Translating it yields CASSVGGAGNNSPLHF.

The V gene is TRBV10-3, the J gene TRBJ2-1, with 10 bases that match TRBD2. J was trimmed by 5 bases and V by 3 bases; bases with no gene match: 10. CDR3 length: 17 amino acids. Germline lookup yields CDR1 ENHRY and CDR2 SYGVKD. CDR3: CAISDPWASGGNNEQFF. As DNA, the CDR3 is TGTGCCATCAGTGACCCCTGGGCTAGCGGGGGAAACAATGAGCAGTTCTTC.

V is TRBV4-2 and J is TRBJ2-3, with TRBD2 identical over 10 bases. Germline V CDR1 and CDR2: LGHNA, YNFKEQ. The CDR3 is 20 amino acids. Germline trimming cut 1 base from V and 2 bases from J; bases unmatched to any gene: 15. CDR3 region: CASSQVSGGAVVLTTDTQYF. In nucleotides, the CDR3 is TGTGCCAGCAGCCAAGTGAGCGGGGGGGCCGTAGTTCTTACCACAGATACGCAGTATTTT.

The chain has TRBV30 and TRBJ1-1, with D tentatively TRBD1 (5 bases). The length of the CDR3 is 17 residues. Germline lookup yields CDR1 GTSNPN and CDR2 SVGIG (reference sequence). V was cut by 0 bases and J by 5 bases, with 22 bases left in between. CDR3 coding DNA: TGTGCCTGGAGTGTACGGTTTTCCCCGGGGGGGAGAACTGAAGCTTTCTTT. It yields the protein CAWSVRFSPGGRTEAFF.

This clone was picked up one time. The V and J genes are TRBV29-1 and TRBJ2-5; 7 bases are shared with TRBD1. CDR3 length: 13 amino acids. In germline, CDR1 is SQVTM, CDR2 ANQGSEA. Trimming at V came to 6 bases and at J to 2 bases, leaving 6 bases not matched to a gene. CDR3 residues: CSVAGTAQETQYF. The DNA of the CDR3 is TGCAGCGTCGCAGGGACAGCACAAGAGACCCAGTACTTC.